The next 21 T cell receptor beta chains were all read from a single sample in a study of shared clonotypes between healthy human individuals. Here immunoSEQ multiplex PCR was the method, and the copy in TCRdb shows in-frame clones only, minus some. The sample carries fewer than 600,000 clones, approximately 71% recorded once. The sample taken for sequencing was PBMCs. The receptors derive from a woman aged 40 to 49 in good health. Some clones in this sample may be carry-over from other donors' samples.

A few counts support this clone. V and J are TRBV4-3 and TRBJ1-2, with D unresolved. The V end lost 1 base, the J end lost 7 bases, and 10 bases lay between the germline ends. This CDR3 contains 13 residues. Germline V lookup: CDR1 LGHNA, CDR2 YSLEER. The CDR3 DNA follows: TGCGCCAGCAGCCAAGGGCGTTTCTCTGGCTACACCTTC. It codes for CASSQGRFSGYTF.

The genes are TRBV2 and TRBJ1-5; 8 positions match TRBD1. CDR1 and CDR2 (germline): SNHLY, FYNNEI. The trim removed 2 bases at V and 5 bases at J, leaving 2 bases unmatched. The CDR3 sequence is 14 residues long. The CDR3 loop reads CASSESRGHQPQHF. The CDR3 nucleotides read TGTGCCAGCAGTGAAAGCAGGGGGCATCAGCCCCAGCATTTT.

This chain connects TRBV15 to TRBJ1-2; D may be TRBD1 (6 bases). The CDR3 runs to 16 residues. Germline V gene data show CDR1 as LNHNV and CDR2 as YYDKDF (reference sequence). V was cut by 5 bases and J by 4 bases, with 20 bases left in between. The CDR3 region is CATSPMRDKGIYGYTF. In nucleotides, the CDR3 is TGTGCCACCAGCCCCATGCGGGACAAGGGGATCTATGGCTACACCTTC.

About this clone itself: The junction and the germline gene differ at one end; a read error may be behind it. The genes are TRBV6-6 and TRBJ2-1, with 11 nucleotides matching TRBD2. CDR3 length: 16 residues. Germline V gene lookup returns CDR1 MNHNY and CDR2 SVGAGI (reference sequence). CDR3 DNA sequence: TGTGCCAGCAGTACGACCATAGCGGGAGGGGTCAATGCGCAGTTCTTC. Translating it yields CASSTTIAGGVNAQFF.

This chain connects TRBV27 to TRBJ1-1, with D perhaps TRBD1 (6 bases). Germline-derived CDR1 and CDR2 are MNHEY and SMNVEV (reference sequence). Trimming cost V 0 bases and J 7 bases, with 12 bases left between them. This CDR3 region has 14 residues. CDR3 in amino acids: CASSLSRGGNEAFF. In nucleotides, the CDR3 is TGTGCCAGCAGTTTATCGAGGGGGGGCAATGAAGCTTTCTTT.

This clone was found a few times. The chain joins TRBV5-1 to TRBJ2-7, with 7 bases lining up with TRBD1. Germline CDR1 reads SGHRS; CDR2 reads YFSETQ. The CDR3 is made up of 14 amino acids. The trim removed 4 bases at V and 2 bases at J, leaving 6 bases unmatched. The CDR3 protein is CASSKGTVPYEQYF. The CDR3 DNA sequence: TGCGCCAGCAGCAAAGGGACAGTTCCCTACGAGCAGTACTTC.

At least ten counts were recorded for this clone. In the same sample, other DNA sequences code for this CDR3. The V and J genes are TRBV7-9 and TRBJ1-2; 8 nucleotides line up with TRBD1. CDR1 is SEHNR, CDR2 FQNEAQ, per germline (reference sequence). V shed 5 bases, J shed 6 bases, and the junction held 2 bases outside the gene matches. This CDR3 has 12 amino acids. CDR3 coding DNA: TGTGCCAGCAGCCAGACAGGGGATGGCTACACCTTC. Its translation is CASSQTGDGYTF.

The chain is built from TRBV15 and TRBJ2-2, with D possibly being TRBD1 (5 bases). This CDR3 region has 15 residues. Germline CDR1 is LNHNV and CDR2 is YYDKDF (reference sequence). V lost 0 bases and J lost 6, with 11 bases in between. CDR3 nucleotides: TGTGCCACCAGCAGAGATTCACAGGTATCCGGGGAGCTGTTTTTT. This encodes CATSRDSQVSGELFF.

The V gene is TRBV5-1, the J gene TRBJ2-2, with 9 positions matching TRBD2. The CDR3 sequence is 16 residues long. After removal of 0 bases from V and 2 bases from J, the junction contained 2 bases not matched to a gene. Germline lookup yields CDR1 SGHRS and CDR2 YFSETQ. DNA for the CDR3: TGCGCCAGCAGCTTGGGAGCGGGAGGAAACACCGGGGAGCTGTTTTTT. Its translation is CASSLGAGGNTGELFF.

This clone showed up just a few times. Here the CDR3 DNA reads TGTGCCAGCAGTTTACGTGTGTACTACGAGCAGTACTTC. This gives the protein CASSLRVYYEQYF. V and J are TRBV27 and TRBJ2-7, with D uncertain. Germline V gives CDR1 MNHEY, CDR2 SMNVEV (reference sequence). There are 13 residues in the CDR3. The germline V and J ends were trimmed by 2 bases and 3 bases, with 8 bases remaining between them.

As regards this clone: A much larger clonotype is one base distant, so this may be a read error. For the CDR3, the DNA is TGTGCCTGGGGTGCGCTGACAGGGGGAGCTGGAAACACCATATATTTT. It encodes CAWGALTGGAGNTIYF. This rearrangement joins TRBV30 to TRBJ1-3, with 9 nucleotides matching TRBD1. The CDR3 length is 16 residues. The germline V gene encodes CDR1 GTSNPN and CDR2 SVGIG (reference sequence). V lost 5 bases, J lost 2 bases, and 10 bases stayed unmatched.

Notes on this clone: This CDR3 is also generated by other DNA sequences in the sample. The genes are TRBV12-5 and TRBJ1-2; a weak D match, TRBD1 (6 bases). The CDR3 covers 21 residues. Germline assignment: CDR1 LGHNT and CDR2 FRNRAP. V lost 1 base and J 0 bases, leaving 27 bases between the germline ends. Here the CDR3 DNA reads TGTGCTAGTGGTTTGGAGATTTGGGGGGCTCACGGGAACCAAGCTAACTATGGCTACACCTTC. It codes for CASGLEIWGAHGNQANYGYTF.

The chain is built from TRBV4-1 and TRBJ2-7; D may be TRBD1 (6 bases). With 0 bases removed from V and 4 bases from J, the gap between germline ends came to 10 bases. Germline CDR1 and CDR2: MGHRA and YSYEKL. The CDR3 has 14 residues. The CDR3 spells CASSQERQGYEQYF. In nucleotides, the CDR3 is TGCGCCAGCAGCCAAGAACGGCAGGGGTACGAGCAGTACTTC.

The CDR3 DNA reads as TGTGCCAGCAGCTCGGGACTAGCGGGAGCTGAGCAGTTCTTC. Protein: CASSSGLAGAEQFF. The gene calls are TRBV11-2 and TRBJ2-1; 14 nucleotides line up with TRBD2. The CDR3 is made up of 14 amino acids. Germline V gene lookup returns CDR1 SGHAT and CDR2 FQNNGV. V lost 4 bases, J lost 9 bases, and 2 bases stayed unmatched.

Comment on this clone: This likely stems from a read error, as it lies one base from a far larger clone. The chain joins TRBV6-1 to TRBJ2-5; D uncertain. Germline CDR1 reads MNHNS; CDR2 reads SASEGT. The length of the CDR3 is 14 residues. The CDR3 reads CASSVKEEQETLYF. CDR3 coding DNA: TGTGCCAGCAGTGTAAAAGAAGAACAAGAGACCCTGTACTTC.

Concerning this clone itself: A much larger clone lies a single base off, so this may be a read error. Other DNA variants within this sample encode the same CDR3. This chain connects TRBV28 to TRBJ1-2; 9 nucleotides align to TRBD1. This CDR3 is built from 13 residues. V trimming: 6 bases; J trimming: 5 bases; junction bases outside the gene matches: 4. In germline, CDR1 is MDHEN, CDR2 SYDVKM. The CDR3 reads CASSLGQGYGYTF. In DNA form, the CDR3 reads TGTGCCAGCAGCCTGGGACAGGGATATGGCTACACCTTC.

The rearrangement uses TRBV25-1 and TRBJ1-1; a weak D match, TRBD1 (6 bases). Germline lookup yields CDR1 MGHDK and CDR2 SYGVNS. The CDR3 loop spans 16 amino acids. Trimming stripped 0 bases from V and 1 base from J, with 12 bases between. Written as DNA, the CDR3 is TGTGCCAGCAGTGAATATCGGCAGGGGAAGAACACTGAAGCTTTCTTT. Translating it yields CASSEYRQGKNTEAFF.

The table lists this clone with a few counts. Just one base apart from a much larger clone, this may be a read error. Other DNA variants within this sample encode the same CDR3. J is TRBJ1-1 and V is TRBV19; a possible D gene is TRBD1 (5 bases). Trimming removed 4 bases from V and 11 bases from J, with 14 bases in between. Germline loops: CDR1 LNHDA, CDR2 SQIVND (reference sequence). This CDR3 has 12 amino acids. For the CDR3, the DNA is TGTGCCAGTAGTAGTCCAGGGTCGAAGGCTTTCTTT. It is translated as CASSSPGSKAFF.

This rearrangement joins TRBV6-5 to TRBJ2-2; maybe TRBD2 (6 bases). The CDR3 spans 14 residues. V lost 5 bases and J lost 6, with 13 bases in between. Germline V lookup: CDR1 MNHEY, CDR2 SVGAGI. The CDR3 protein is CASSRGGSAGELFF. The CDR3 DNA follows: TGTGCCAGCAGTAGAGGAGGGAGCGCCGGGGAGCTGTTTTTT.

V is TRBV28 and J is TRBJ1-4; 9 bases are a match to TRBD1. CDR1 is MDHEN and CDR2 is SYDVKM in the germline V gene. V lost 4 bases, J lost 10 bases, and 7 bases stayed unmatched. This CDR3 contains 14 residues. The CDR3, as DNA: TGTGCCAGCAGTTCGCCGGGACAGGGAGTAAAACTGTTTTTT. Its protein product is CASSSPGQGVKLFF.

CDR3 coding DNA: TGTGCCAGCAGCTTAGATCGGGGGAGCTTTGGTGAAAAACTGTTTTTT. Residues: CASSLDRGSFGEKLFF. The rearrangement joins TRBV11-2 to TRBJ1-4; a possible D gene is TRBD1 (5 bases). The CDR3 is made up of 16 amino acids. CDR1 is SGHAT, CDR2 FQNNGV, per germline. Between the trimmed V and J ends, which lost 0 bases and 7 bases, there was a span of 15 bases.